This T cell receptor beta chain was retrieved from a study of blood T cell repertoires in COVID-19. Study information: T cells, B-cell-depleted T cells, or PBMCs provided the cDNA or gDNA that served as material.

Clones were read by immunoSEQ multiplex PCR, and TCRdb kept only the in-frame ones, dropping some. The table includes fewer than 300,000 clones, roughly 85% detected once. The CDR3 has 12 amino acids. V was clipped by 3 bases and J by 5 bases, with 7 bases between them. Germline CDR1 LGHDT, CDR2 YNNKEL (reference sequence). This chain connects TRBV3-1 (or the pseudogene TRBV3-2) to TRBJ1-2; unclear D gene. What was sequenced was peripheral blood. The receptor was isolated from a woman aged 18-29 years with acute or convalescent COVID-19. The CDR3 spells CASSQLRYGYTF. The CDR3 DNA is TGTGCCAGCAGCCAGTTACGGTATGGCTACACCTTC.